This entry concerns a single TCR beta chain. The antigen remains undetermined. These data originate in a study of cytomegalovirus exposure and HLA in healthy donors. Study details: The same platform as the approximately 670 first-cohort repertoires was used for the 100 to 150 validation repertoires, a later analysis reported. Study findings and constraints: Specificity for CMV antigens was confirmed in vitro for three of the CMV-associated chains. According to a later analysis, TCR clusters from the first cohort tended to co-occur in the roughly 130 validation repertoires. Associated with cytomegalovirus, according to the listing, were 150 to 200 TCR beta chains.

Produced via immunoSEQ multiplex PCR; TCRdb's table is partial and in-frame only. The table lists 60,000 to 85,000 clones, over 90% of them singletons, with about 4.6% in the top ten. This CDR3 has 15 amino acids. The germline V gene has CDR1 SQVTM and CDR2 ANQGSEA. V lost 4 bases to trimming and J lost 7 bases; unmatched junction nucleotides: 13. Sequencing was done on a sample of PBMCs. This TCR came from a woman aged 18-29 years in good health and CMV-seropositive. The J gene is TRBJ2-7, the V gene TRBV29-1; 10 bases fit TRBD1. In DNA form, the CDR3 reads TGCAGCGTTGGACCGGGACAGGGGTTTTTAGGGGAGCAGTACTTC. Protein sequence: CSVGPGQGFLGEQYF.